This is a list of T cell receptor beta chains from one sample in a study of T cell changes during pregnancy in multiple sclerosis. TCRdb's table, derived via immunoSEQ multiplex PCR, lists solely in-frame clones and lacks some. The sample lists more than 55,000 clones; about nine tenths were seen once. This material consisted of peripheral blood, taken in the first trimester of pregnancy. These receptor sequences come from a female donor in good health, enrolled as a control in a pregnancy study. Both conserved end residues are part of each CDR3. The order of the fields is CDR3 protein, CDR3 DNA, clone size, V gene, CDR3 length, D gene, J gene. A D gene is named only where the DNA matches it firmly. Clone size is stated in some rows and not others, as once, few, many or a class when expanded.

CDR3 protein: CASSLIQGSSYEQYF
CDR3 DNA: TGTGCCAGCAGCTTAATACAGGGTTCAAGCTACGAGCAGTACTTC
clone size: .
V gene: TRBV7-8
CDR3 length: 15
D gene: .
J gene: TRBJ2-7

CDR3 protein: CASSQGRGAYEQYF
CDR3 DNA: TGTGCCAGCAGCCAAGGGCGGGGGGCCTACGAGCAGTACTTC
clone size: .
V gene: TRBV4-2
CDR3 length: 14
D gene: TRBD2
J gene: TRBJ2-7

CDR3 protein: CASSLSVYEQYF
CDR3 DNA: TGTGCCAGCAGCTTATCCGTATACGAGCAGTACTTC
clone size: .
V gene: TRBV7-9
CDR3 length: 12
D gene: .
J gene: TRBJ2-7

CDR3 protein: CASSAGLVASYEQYF
CDR3 DNA: TGTGCCAGCAGCGCGGGACTTGTTGCCTCCTACGAGCAGTACTTC
clone size: .
V gene: TRBV13
CDR3 length: 15
D gene: .
J gene: TRBJ2-7

CDR3 protein: CASSQDSSGKAYEQYF
CDR3 DNA: TGCGCCAGCAGCCAAGATAGCAGCGGGAAAGCCTACGAGCAGTACTTC
clone size: .
V gene: TRBV4-1
CDR3 length: 16
D gene: TRBD2
J gene: TRBJ2-7

CDR3 protein: CASSGGERGNQQFF
CDR3 DNA: TGCGCCAGCAGTGGAGGGGAGAGGGGTAATCAGCAGTTCTTC
clone size: .
V gene: TRBV5-1
CDR3 length: 14
D gene: .
J gene: TRBJ2-1

CDR3 protein: CASSGDLTLHF
CDR3 DNA: TGTGCCAGCAGTGGGGACTTGACCCTCCACTTT
clone size: .
V gene: TRBV2
CDR3 length: 11
D gene: .
J gene: TRBJ1-6

CDR3 protein: CASSFSWGQRVETQYF
CDR3 DNA: TGTGCCAGCAGTTTCAGTTGGGGTCAGAGGGTGGAGACCCAGTACTTC
clone size: .
V gene: TRBV28
CDR3 length: 16
D gene: .
J gene: TRBJ2-5

CDR3 protein: CASSEAVRSNQPQHF
CDR3 DNA: TGTGCCAGCAGTGAGGCCGTCAGGAGCAATCAGCCCCAGCATTTT
clone size: few
V gene: TRBV6-1
CDR3 length: 15
D gene: .
J gene: TRBJ1-5

CDR3 protein: CASGLGGAGEQYF
CDR3 DNA: TGTGCCAGCGGTCTTGGGGGGGCAGGAGAGCAGTACTTC
clone size: .
V gene: TRBV5-4
CDR3 length: 13
D gene: .
J gene: TRBJ2-7

CDR3 protein: CASSQRGEKLFF
CDR3 DNA: TGTGCCAGCAGTCAAAGAGGCGAAAAACTGTTTTTT
clone size: .
V gene: TRBV27
CDR3 length: 12
D gene: .
J gene: TRBJ1-4

CDR3 protein: CASSLLGTSGSYEQYF
CDR3 DNA: TGTGCCAGCAGTTTATTAGGGACTAGCGGTTCCTACGAGCAGTACTTC
clone size: .
V gene: TRBV27
CDR3 length: 16
D gene: TRBD2
J gene: TRBJ2-7

CDR3 protein: CASSPPPLAQETQYF
CDR3 DNA: TGTGCCAGCAGCCCACCCCCACTAGCGCAAGAGACCCAGTACTTC
clone size: .
V gene: TRBV7-8
CDR3 length: 15
D gene: TRBD2
J gene: TRBJ2-5

CDR3 protein: CASSVVLKRNTEAFF
CDR3 DNA: TGTGCCAGCAGCGTAGTTCTAAAGAGAAACACTGAAGCTTTCTTT
clone size: .
V gene: TRBV9
CDR3 length: 15
D gene: .
J gene: TRBJ1-1

CDR3 protein: CASSSGLAGGITVTDTQYF
CDR3 DNA: TGCGCCAGCAGCTCGGGACTAGCGGGGGGGATAACTGTCACAGATACGCAGTATTTT
clone size: once
V gene: TRBV5-1
CDR3 length: 19
D gene: TRBD2
J gene: TRBJ2-3

CDR3 protein: CAWRKLRQANTEAFF
CDR3 DNA: TGTGCCTGGAGGAAGTTAAGACAGGCGAACACTGAAGCTTTCTTT
clone size: few
V gene: TRBV30
CDR3 length: 15
D gene: .
J gene: TRBJ1-1

CDR3 protein: CASSLFGTSPNYGYTF
CDR3 DNA: TGTGCCAGCAGCTTATTCGGGACATCTCCTAACTATGGCTACACCTTC
clone size: .
V gene: TRBV7-8
CDR3 length: 16
D gene: .
J gene: TRBJ1-2

CDR3 protein: CASSLALLNGYTF
CDR3 DNA: TGTGCCAGCAGCTTGGCTTTGTTAAATGGCTACACCTTC
clone size: .
V gene: TRBV5-4
CDR3 length: 13
D gene: .
J gene: TRBJ1-2

CDR3 protein: CASSLGADNSPLHF
CDR3 DNA: TGCGCCAGCAGCTTGGGGGCAGATAATTCACCCCTCCACTTT
clone size: once
V gene: TRBV5-1
CDR3 length: 14
D gene: .
J gene: TRBJ1-6

CDR3 protein: CASSQGRAGATYNEQFF
CDR3 DNA: TGTGCCAGCAGCCAAGGGAGAGCGGGGGCAACGTACAATGAGCAGTTCTTC
clone size: .
V gene: TRBV14
CDR3 length: 17
D gene: TRBD2
J gene: TRBJ2-1

CDR3 protein: CASSNVQGTGELFF
CDR3 DNA: TGCGCCAGCAGCAACGTGCAGGGGACCGGGGAGCTGTTTTTT
clone size: .
V gene: TRBV5-1
CDR3 length: 14
D gene: .
J gene: TRBJ2-2

CDR3 protein: CASSPGGELFF
CDR3 DNA: TGTGCCAGCAGCCCAGGGGGGGAGCTGTTTTTT
clone size: .
V gene: TRBV7-2
CDR3 length: 11
D gene: .
J gene: TRBJ2-2

CDR3 protein: CASRPRQGAGEQYF
CDR3 DNA: TGTGCCAGCAGGCCAAGACAGGGGGCGGGAGAGCAGTACTTC
clone size: .
V gene: TRBV27
CDR3 length: 14
D gene: TRBD1
J gene: TRBJ2-7

CDR3 protein: CASRGQLGQDYGYTF
CDR3 DNA: TGCGCCAGCAGGGGACAGCTGGGTCAGGACTATGGCTACACCTTC
clone size: few
V gene: TRBV4-1
CDR3 length: 15
D gene: TRBD1
J gene: TRBJ1-2

CDR3 protein: CATLADQRGWETQYF
CDR3 DNA: TGTGCCACCCTTGCTGATCAGCGGGGGTGGGAGACCCAGTACTTC
clone size: .
V gene: TRBV6-1
CDR3 length: 15
D gene: TRBD2
J gene: TRBJ2-5

CDR3 protein: CASSPTGYEQYF
CDR3 DNA: TGCGCCAGCAGCCCCACAGGTTACGAGCAGTACTTC
clone size: once
V gene: TRBV5-1
CDR3 length: 12
D gene: .
J gene: TRBJ2-7

CDR3 protein: CASGRGASPLHF
CDR3 DNA: TGTGCCAGCGGGAGGGGGGCTTCACCCCTCCACTTT
clone size: few
V gene: TRBV2
CDR3 length: 12
D gene: .
J gene: TRBJ1-6

CDR3 protein: CSVPVGAVRETQYF
CDR3 DNA: TGCAGCGTTCCCGTGGGAGCGGTTAGAGAGACCCAGTACTTC
clone size: .
V gene: TRBV29-1
CDR3 length: 14
D gene: .
J gene: TRBJ2-5

CDR3 protein: CASNPGYGNTIYF
CDR3 DNA: TGTGCCAGCAACCCAGGTTACGGAAACACCATATATTTT
clone size: .
V gene: TRBV25-1
CDR3 length: 13
D gene: .
J gene: TRBJ1-3

CDR3 protein: CASSSPRQIEKLFF
CDR3 DNA: TGTGCCAGCAGTTCACCAAGACAGATAGAAAAACTGTTTTTT
clone size: .
V gene: TRBV27
CDR3 length: 14
D gene: .
J gene: TRBJ1-4

CDR3 protein: CASSAGTSGSQETQYF
CDR3 DNA: TGTGCCAGCAGTGCCGGGACTAGCGGGTCCCAAGAGACCCAGTACTTC
clone size: once
V gene: TRBV27
CDR3 length: 16
D gene: TRBD2
J gene: TRBJ2-5

CDR3 protein: CASSEARLAGVSEQYF
CDR3 DNA: TGTGCCAGCAGTGAAGCCAGACTAGCGGGAGTATCCGAGCAGTACTTC
clone size: .
V gene: TRBV2
CDR3 length: 16
D gene: TRBD2
J gene: TRBJ2-7

CDR3 protein: CASSPGTSDWSGELFF
CDR3 DNA: TGTGCCAGCTCACCCGGGACATCAGACTGGTCCGGGGAGCTGTTTTTT
clone size: .
V gene: TRBV18
CDR3 length: 16
D gene: .
J gene: TRBJ2-2

CDR3 protein: CASSVRAGGLYEQFF
CDR3 DNA: TGTGCCAGCAGCGTCCGCGCGGGAGGGCTTTATGAGCAGTTCTTC
clone size: once
V gene: TRBV13
CDR3 length: 15
D gene: TRBD2
J gene: TRBJ2-1

CDR3 protein: CASSETGLAEETQYF
CDR3 DNA: TGTGCCAGCAGTGAGACGGGACTAGCGGAAGAGACCCAGTACTTC
clone size: .
V gene: TRBV25-1
CDR3 length: 15
D gene: TRBD2
J gene: TRBJ2-5

CDR3 protein: CAISEPGQMNTEAFF
CDR3 DNA: TGTGCCATCAGTGAGCCGGGACAGATGAACACTGAAGCTTTCTTT
clone size: once
V gene: TRBV10-3
CDR3 length: 15
D gene: TRBD1
J gene: TRBJ1-1

CDR3 protein: CASSKGQRNYNEQFF
CDR3 DNA: TGTGCCAGCAGCAAAGGTCAGCGGAACTACAATGAGCAGTTCTTC
clone size: .
V gene: TRBV7-8
CDR3 length: 15
D gene: .
J gene: TRBJ2-1

CDR3 protein: CASTPRGGDFYGYTF
CDR3 DNA: TGTGCCAGTACTCCGCGGGGCGGGGATTTCTATGGCTACACCTTC
clone size: .
V gene: TRBV19
CDR3 length: 15
D gene: .
J gene: TRBJ1-2

CDR3 protein: CASSLGASGSNEQFF
CDR3 DNA: TGTGCCAGCAGCTTAGGTGCTAGCGGGTCCAATGAGCAGTTCTTC
clone size: .
V gene: TRBV11-3
CDR3 length: 15
D gene: TRBD2
J gene: TRBJ2-1

CDR3 protein: CASTHLRGTGAEKLFF
CDR3 DNA: TGTGCCAGCACCCATCTACGTGGGACAGGGGCTGAAAAACTGTTTTTT
clone size: .
V gene: TRBV6-4
CDR3 length: 16
D gene: TRBD1
J gene: TRBJ1-4

CDR3 protein: CASSAGLAGEALSYNEQFF
CDR3 DNA: TGTGCCAGCAGCGCGGGACTAGCGGGGGAGGCCCTATCCTACAATGAGCAGTTCTTC
clone size: .
V gene: TRBV11-2
CDR3 length: 19
D gene: TRBD2
J gene: TRBJ2-1

CDR3 protein: CASSTVGPGGTQYF
CDR3 DNA: TGTGCCAGCAGCACAGTAGGCCCCGGGGGGACCCAGTACTTC
clone size: .
V gene: TRBV7-2
CDR3 length: 14
D gene: .
J gene: TRBJ2-5

CDR3 protein: CASRPRTGGAEAFF
CDR3 DNA: TGTGCCAGTAGACCCAGGACCGGAGGAGCTGAAGCTTTCTTT
clone size: .
V gene: TRBV19
CDR3 length: 14
D gene: .
J gene: TRBJ1-1

CDR3 protein: CASSLIQGYGYTF
CDR3 DNA: TGTGCCAGCAGCCTGATACAGGGTTATGGCTACACCTTC
clone size: .
V gene: TRBV6-6
CDR3 length: 13
D gene: .
J gene: TRBJ1-2

CDR3 protein: CASRDRVYSNQPQHF
CDR3 DNA: TGTGCCAGCAGAGACAGGGTTTATAGCAATCAGCCCCAGCATTTT
clone size: .
V gene: TRBV6-6
CDR3 length: 15
D gene: TRBD1
J gene: TRBJ1-5

CDR3 protein: CASRFRRWVNTEAFF
CDR3 DNA: TGTGCCAGCAGATTCCGGAGGTGGGTGAACACTGAAGCTTTCTTT
clone size: .
V gene: TRBV21-1
CDR3 length: 15
D gene: .
J gene: TRBJ1-1

CDR3 protein: CASSFGLAGTYEQYF
CDR3 DNA: TGTGCCAGCAGCTTCGGACTAGCGGGCACCTACGAGCAGTACTTC
clone size: .
V gene: TRBV5-6
CDR3 length: 15
D gene: TRBD2
J gene: TRBJ2-7

CDR3 protein: CASSPRVEKLFF
CDR3 DNA: TGTGCCAGCAGCCCCCGGGTAGAAAAACTGTTTTTT
clone size: .
V gene: TRBV11-2
CDR3 length: 12
D gene: .
J gene: TRBJ1-4

CDR3 protein: CASSQAEEVWADTQYF
CDR3 DNA: TGTGCCAGCAGCCAAGCTGAGGAGGTTTGGGCAGATACGCAGTATTTT
clone size: .
V gene: TRBV4-2
CDR3 length: 16
D gene: .
J gene: TRBJ2-3

CDR3 protein: CASSYTRNGGGYEQYF
CDR3 DNA: TGTGCCAGCAGTTATACTAGAAATGGTGGAGGCTACGAGCAGTACTTC
clone size: .
V gene: TRBV6-5
CDR3 length: 16
D gene: .
J gene: TRBJ2-7

CDR3 protein: CATSRSLQETYYGYTF
CDR3 DNA: TGTGCCACCAGCAGGAGCTTACAGGAGACTTACTATGGCTACACCTTC
clone size: .
V gene: TRBV15
CDR3 length: 16
D gene: .
J gene: TRBJ1-2

CDR3 protein: CASTRDRVDTEAFF
CDR3 DNA: TGTGCCAGCACCAGGGACAGGGTGGACACTGAAGCTTTCTTT
clone size: .
V gene: TRBV2
CDR3 length: 14
D gene: TRBD1
J gene: TRBJ1-1

CDR3 protein: CASSHRVPTEAFF
CDR3 DNA: TGTGCCAGCAGCCACAGGGTCCCCACTGAAGCTTTCTTT
clone size: .
V gene: TRBV5-6
CDR3 length: 13
D gene: .
J gene: TRBJ1-1

CDR3 protein: CASSLSPGGQIEQFF
CDR3 DNA: TGTGCCAGCAGCTTATCCCCGGGAGGGCAAATAGAGCAGTTCTTC
clone size: once
V gene: TRBV7-2
CDR3 length: 15
D gene: TRBD2
J gene: TRBJ2-1

CDR3 protein: CASSGLDYGYTF
CDR3 DNA: TGTGCCAGCAGCGGACTCGACTATGGCTACACCTTC
clone size: .
V gene: TRBV7-9
CDR3 length: 12
D gene: .
J gene: TRBJ1-2